This TCR beta chain was identified in a study of regulatory T cells in long-lasting Graves disease. Germline V gene data show CDR1 as MNHEY and CDR2 as SVGEGT. Between the trimmed V and J ends, which lost 1 base and 3 bases, there was a span of 13 bases. This CDR3 is 16 amino acids long. According to the study, TCR beta libraries were built with iRepertoire HTBI primers and CDR3-region Arm-PCR. TCRdb called the multiplex PCR reads again in MiXCR, with one record for every CDR3 protein. The sample shows 400,000 to 500,000 distinct CDR3 sequences, under 15% of them seen only once. This clonotype was counted ten times or more. The time point here: newly diagnosed GD, antithyroid drugs for less than 3 months. PBMC RNA was the source of the TCR library. The same data also contributed to another study, on T cells in Graves' hyperthyroidism and ophthalmopathy.

The sequence was obtained from a woman aged 25 to 39 with Graves disease. The gene calls are TRBV6-2 or TRBV6-3 and TRBJ2-1; no definite D call. Here the sequenced sample was peripheral blood mononuclear cells (PBMCs), taken at new diagnosis, from a patient treated with antithyroid drugs. The CDR3 sequence: CASSYFPSSFYNEQFF. Written as DNA, the CDR3 is TGTGCCAGCAGTTACTTTCCCTCCAGCTTCTACAATGAGCAGTTCTTC.